These 4 T cell receptor beta chains came from one sample sequenced in a study of blood T cell repertoires in COVID-19. Repertoires were generated with immunoSEQ multiplex PCR, while TCRdb's copy carries only in-frame clones and drops some. The repertoire holds hundreds of thousands of clones, roughly 87% seen once, with almost 9.5% in the top ten. The sample consisted of peripheral blood. These receptors came from a man in his late teens or twenties with active or convalescent COVID-19.

The CDR3 protein is CASLRGYDEGGEQFF. CDR3 in DNA: TGTGCCAGCCTCCGGGGCTACGATGAAGGGGGTGAGCAGTTCTTC. J is TRBJ2-1 and V is TRBV18; a weak D match, TRBD1 (6 bases). Between the trimmed V and J ends, which lost 8 bases and 9 bases, there was a span of 23 bases. CDR3 length: 15 amino acids. Germline CDR1 is KGHSH and CDR2 is LQKENI.

The V call is TRBV7-6, the J call TRBJ2-3; 8 nucleotides align to TRBD1. This CDR3 comprises 15 residues. Germline CDR1 reads SGHVS; CDR2 reads FNYEAQ. V shed 5 bases, J shed 3 bases, and the junction held 7 bases outside the gene matches. CDR3 DNA sequence: TGTGCCAGCAGCCCTCGGACAGGGTGGACAGATACGCAGTATTTT. Residues: CASSPRTGWTDTQYF.

V and J are TRBV27 and TRBJ1-6; 8 bases match TRBD1. Trimming removed 5 bases from V and 10 bases from J; junction bases left unmatched: 7. The CDR3 contains 14 residues. From germline, CDR1 is MNHEY and CDR2 SMNVEV (reference sequence). The CDR3 sequence: CASSRGQGRSPLHF. Here the CDR3 DNA reads TGTGCCAGCAGTCGCGGACAGGGACGGTCACCCCTCCACTTT.

V is TRBV28 and J is TRBJ2-4; TRBD1 agrees at 8 bases. Germline V gene data show CDR1 as MDHEN and CDR2 as SYDVKM. The CDR3 covers 16 residues. V lost 6 bases to trimming and J lost 0 bases; unmatched junction nucleotides: 7. DNA for the CDR3: TGTGCCAGCAGCTCGGGACAGGTGGTAGCCAAAAACATTCAGTACTTC. Residues: CASSSGQVVAKNIQYF.